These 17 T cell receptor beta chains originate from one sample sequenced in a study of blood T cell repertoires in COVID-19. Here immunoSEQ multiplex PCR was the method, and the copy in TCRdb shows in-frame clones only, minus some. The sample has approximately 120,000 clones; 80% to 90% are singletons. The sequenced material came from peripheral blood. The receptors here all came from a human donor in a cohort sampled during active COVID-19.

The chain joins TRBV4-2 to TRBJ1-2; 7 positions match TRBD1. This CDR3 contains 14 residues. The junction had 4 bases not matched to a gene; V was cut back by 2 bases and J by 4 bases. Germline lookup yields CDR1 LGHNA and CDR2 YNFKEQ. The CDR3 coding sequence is TGTGCCAGCAGCCAACCTCAGGGGGGCTATGGCTACACCTTC. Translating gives CASSQPQGGYGYTF.

The CDR3: CSVLRRDRAYEQYF. The CDR3 DNA sequence: TGCAGCGTACTCCGGAGGGACAGGGCGTACGAGCAGTACTTC. This rearrangement joins TRBV29-1 to TRBJ2-7, with 9 bases lining up with TRBD1. The CDR3 runs to 14 residues. Germline V gives CDR1 SQVTM, CDR2 ANQGSEA. The V segment lost 6 bases and the J segment 4 bases; nucleotides outside the gene matches: 10.

The CDR3 nucleotides read TGTGCCAGCAGCCAAGTAGGACAACAGGGGGCCTACAGCTCCTACGAGCAGTACTTC. This gives the protein CASSQVGQQGAYSSYEQYF. This sequence joins TRBV3-1 (or the pseudogene TRBV3-2) and TRBJ2-7, with 9 bases that match TRBD1. The ends lost 1 base at V and 0 bases at J; junction bases unmatched: 13. The CDR3 spans 19 residues. Germline values: CDR1 LGHDT, CDR2 YNNKEL (reference sequence).

In DNA form, the CDR3 reads TGTGCCATCAGTGAGTCCACTCCCACATCCGCCGGGTATGGCTACACCTTC. This gives the protein CAISESTPTSAGYGYTF. This chain joins TRBV10-3 and TRBJ1-2; D gene ambiguous. Between the trimmed V and J ends, which lost 0 bases and 5 bases, there was a span of 19 bases. The CDR3 sequence is 17 residues long. Germline assignment: CDR1 ENHRY and CDR2 SYGVKD.

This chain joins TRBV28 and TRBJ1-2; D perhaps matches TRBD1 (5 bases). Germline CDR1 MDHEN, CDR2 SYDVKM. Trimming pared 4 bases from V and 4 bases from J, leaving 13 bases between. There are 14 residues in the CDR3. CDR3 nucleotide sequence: TGTGCCAGCAGTTATCGGGGGAGTAGCTATGGCTACACCTTC. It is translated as CASSYRGSSYGYTF.

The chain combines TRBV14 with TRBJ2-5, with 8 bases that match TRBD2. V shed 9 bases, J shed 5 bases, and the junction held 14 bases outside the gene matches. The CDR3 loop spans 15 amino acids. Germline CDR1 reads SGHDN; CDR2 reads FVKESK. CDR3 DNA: TGTGCCAGTTCGAATCAGCGGGAGATAGGGGAGACCCAGTACTTC. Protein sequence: CASSNQREIGETQYF. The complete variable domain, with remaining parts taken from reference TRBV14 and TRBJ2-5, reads EAGVTQFPSHSVIEKGQTVTLRCDPISGHDNLYWYRRVMGKEIKFLLHFVKESKQDESGMPNNRFLAERTGGTYSTLKVQPAELEDSGVYFCASSNQREIGETQYFGPGTRLLVL.

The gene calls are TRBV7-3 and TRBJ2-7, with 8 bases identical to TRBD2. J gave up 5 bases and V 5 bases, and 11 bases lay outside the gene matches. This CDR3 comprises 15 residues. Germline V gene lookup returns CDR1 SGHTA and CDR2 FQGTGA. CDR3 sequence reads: CASSESGTRAHEQYF. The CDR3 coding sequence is TGTGCCAGCAGCGAGTCCGGGACTAGGGCCCACGAGCAGTACTTC.

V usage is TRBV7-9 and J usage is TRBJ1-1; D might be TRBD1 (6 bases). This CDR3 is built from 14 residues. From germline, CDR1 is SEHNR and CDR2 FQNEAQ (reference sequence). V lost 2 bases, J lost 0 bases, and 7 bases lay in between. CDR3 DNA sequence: TGTGCCAGCAGCTTAACAGGGCTGAACACTGAAGCTTTCTTT. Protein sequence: CASSLTGLNTEAFF.

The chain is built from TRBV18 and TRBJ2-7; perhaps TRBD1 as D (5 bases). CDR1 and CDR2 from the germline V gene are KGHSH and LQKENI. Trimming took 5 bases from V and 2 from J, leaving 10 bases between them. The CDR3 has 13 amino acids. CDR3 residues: CASSEQETYEQYF. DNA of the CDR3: TGTGCCAGCTCAGAACAGGAAACCTACGAGCAGTACTTC.

The DNA of the CDR3 is TGTGCCTGGAGTATCCAGATGGGCTTCGAAGCTTTCTTT. This translates into CAWSIQMGFEAFF. The genes are TRBV30 and TRBJ1-1; D gene uncertain. Trimming removed 2 bases at V and 8 bases at J, with 15 bases between. CDR3 size: 13 residues. Germline-derived CDR1 and CDR2 are GTSNPN and SVGIG (reference sequence).

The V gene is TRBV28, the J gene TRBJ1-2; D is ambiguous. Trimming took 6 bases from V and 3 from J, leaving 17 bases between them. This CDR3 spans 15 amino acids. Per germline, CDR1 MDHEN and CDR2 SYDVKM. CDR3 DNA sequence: TGTGCCAGCAGCCCCCCCCACGGAGGGTACTATGGCTACACCTTC. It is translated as CASSPPHGGYYGYTF.

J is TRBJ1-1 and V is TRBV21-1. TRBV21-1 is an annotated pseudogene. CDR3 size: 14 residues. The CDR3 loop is CASSKVKTGTEAFF. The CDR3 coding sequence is TGTGCCAGCAGCAAAGTAAAGACGGGCACTGAAGCTTTCTTT.

Here the CDR3 reads CASSQDLLMPSGRGDTGELFF. DNA for the CDR3: TGCGCCAGCAGCCAAGATTTATTGATGCCTAGCGGGAGGGGGGACACCGGGGAGCTGTTTTTT. The rearrangement uses TRBV4-3 and TRBJ2-2, with 12 bases matching TRBD2. Germline values: CDR1 LGHNA, CDR2 YSLEER. CDR3 length: 21 amino acids. The V and J ends lost 0 bases and 3 bases, in that order; junction bases with no gene match: 14.

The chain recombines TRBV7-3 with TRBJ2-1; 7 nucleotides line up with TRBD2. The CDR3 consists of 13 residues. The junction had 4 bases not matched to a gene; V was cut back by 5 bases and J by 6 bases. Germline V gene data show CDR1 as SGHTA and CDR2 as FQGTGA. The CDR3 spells CASSATSANEQFF. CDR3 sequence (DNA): TGTGCCAGCAGCGCCACTAGCGCCAATGAGCAGTTCTTC.

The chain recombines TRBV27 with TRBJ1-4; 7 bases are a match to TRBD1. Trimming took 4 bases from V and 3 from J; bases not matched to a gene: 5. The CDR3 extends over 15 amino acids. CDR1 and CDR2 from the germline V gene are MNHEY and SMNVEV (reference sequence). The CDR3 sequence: CASSYGGTANEKLFF. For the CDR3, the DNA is TGTGCCAGCAGTTATGGTGGGACAGCTAATGAAAAACTGTTTTTT. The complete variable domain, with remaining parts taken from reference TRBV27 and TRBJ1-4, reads EAQVTQNPRYLITVTGKKLTVTCSQNMNHEYMSWYRQDPGLGLRQIYYSMNVEVTDKGDVPEGYKVSRKEKRNFPLILESPSPNQTSLYFCASSYGGTANEKLFFGSGTQLSVL.

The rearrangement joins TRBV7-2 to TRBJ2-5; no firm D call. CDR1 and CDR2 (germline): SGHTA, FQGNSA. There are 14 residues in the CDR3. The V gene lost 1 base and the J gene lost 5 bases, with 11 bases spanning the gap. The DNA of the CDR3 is TGTGCCAGCAGCTTAGGACAAGGCTCGGAGACCCAGTACTTC. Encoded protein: CASSLGQGSETQYF. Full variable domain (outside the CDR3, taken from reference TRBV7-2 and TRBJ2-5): GAGVSQSPSNKVTEKGKDVELRCDPISGHTALYWYRQSLGQGLEFLIYFQGNSAPDKSGLPSDRFSAERTGGSVSTLTIQRTQQEDSAVYLCASSLGQGSETQYFGPGTRLLVL.

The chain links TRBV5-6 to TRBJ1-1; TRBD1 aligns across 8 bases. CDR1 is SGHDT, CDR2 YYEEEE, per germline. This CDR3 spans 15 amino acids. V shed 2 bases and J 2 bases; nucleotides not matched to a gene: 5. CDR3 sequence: CASSLGTGGNTEAFF. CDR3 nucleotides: TGTGCCAGCAGCTTAGGAACAGGGGGAAACACTGAAGCTTTCTTT.